Listed below are T cell receptor beta chains from one sample, sequenced in a study of CD8 T cells in Susac syndrome. TCRdb fed the immunoSEQ multiplex PCR reads into MiXCR, producing one record per CDR3 protein. The profile covers about 240,000 distinct CDR3 sequences, with about 96% appearing a single time and 0.095% to 0.12% taken by the ten largest. Material: CD4+ T cells from PBMCs. These receptors came from a human donor with Susac syndrome. Both conserved end residues are part of each CDR3. The D gene is left open where the match is weak. Clone size is shown for a subset of rows, as once, few, many or a class of expanded clone.

-	TRBV24-1	-	TRBJ1-3	16	CATSDPTGSTGNTIYF	TGTGCCACCAGTGACCCAACAGGGAGTACTGGAAACACCATATATTTT
TRBD2	TRBV29-1	-	TRBJ2-2	14	CSVGSGSRTGELFF	TGCAGCGTTGGTAGCGGGAGCCGGACCGGGGAGCTGTTTTTT
TRBD1	TRBV27	-	TRBJ2-7	16	CASSLAGTGGGYEQYF	TGTGCCAGCAGTTTAGCTGGGACAGGGGGCGGGTACGAGCAGTACTTC
TRBD2	TRBV2	-	TRBJ2-1	14	CATKVASGSAEQFF	TGTGCCACGAAGGTGGCTAGCGGGAGCGCTGAGCAGTTCTTC
TRBD1	TRBV7-9	-	TRBJ2-7	15	CAGPTHRQGPYEQYF	TGTGCCGGACCAACCCACAGACAGGGACCCTACGAGCAGTACTTC
TRBD1	TRBV25-1	-	TRBJ1-2	17	CASSDLTSIQGVRGYTF	TGTGCCAGCAGTGACCTCACATCCATACAGGGGGTTCGGGGCTACACCTTC
-	TRBV7-9	-	TRBJ1-1	15	CASSLDTSRGTEAFF	TGTGCCAGCAGCTTAGATACGAGTAGGGGCACTGAAGCTTTCTTT
TRBD2	TRBV12-3/TRBV12-4	-	TRBJ2-1	13	CASSLGAGGRRFF	TGTGCCAGCAGTTTAGGAGCGGGAGGCCGGAGATTCTTC
TRBD1	TRBV28	-	TRBJ2-7	16	CASSPPRSGQSYEQYF	TGTGCCAGCAGTCCACCCCGGTCGGGACAGAGCTACGAGCAGTACTTC
-	TRBV5-1	-	TRBJ2-3	14	CASSVDQQGDTQYF	TGCGCCAGCAGCGTGGACCAGCAGGGAGATACGCAGTATTTT
-	TRBV20-1	once	TRBJ2-3	15	CSAPQGGVGTDTQYF	TGCAGTGCTCCCCAGGGGGGGGTCGGCACAGATACGCAGTATTTT
TRBD1	TRBV11-2	-	TRBJ1-2	17	CASSLAFRGRGRGGYTF	TGTGCCAGCAGCTTAGCATTTCGCGGCAGGGGGCGCGGAGGCTACACCTTC
-	TRBV11-2	-	TRBJ2-7	13	CASSLTQGSEQYF	TGTGCCAGCAGCTTAACTCAGGGCTCCGAGCAGTACTTC
-	TRBV4-1	-	TRBJ2-6	16	CASSQPMGSGANVLTF	TGCGCCAGCAGCCAACCCATGGGCTCTGGGGCCAACGTCCTGACTTTC
-	TRBV27	-	TRBJ2-1	13	CASSLWSKNEQFF	TGTGCCAGCAGTTTATGGTCAAAGAATGAGCAGTTCTTC
TRBD1	TRBV20-1	-	TRBJ2-6	18	CSAYKADRRQSGANVLTF	TGCAGTGCCTATAAGGCGGACAGGCGACAGTCTGGGGCCAACGTCCTGACTTTC
-	TRBV29-1	-	TRBJ2-7	12	CSGSSGSDEQYF	TGCAGCGGGAGTTCAGGGTCCGATGAGCAGTACTTC
-	TRBV29-1	-	TRBJ1-1	13	CSVKLTVNTEAFF	TGCAGCGTTAAACTAACCGTGAACACTGAAGCTTTCTTT
-	TRBV20-1	-	TRBJ2-5	15	CSARDIRGRQETQYF	TGCAGTGCTAGAGATATCAGGGGCAGACAAGAGACCCAGTACTTC
-	TRBV4-1	-	TRBJ1-2	14	CASSQGSRVDGYTF	TGCGCCAGCAGCCAAGGGAGCAGGGTGGATGGCTACACCTTC
-	TRBV19	-	TRBJ1-1	15	CASSVPGHPNTEAFF	TGTGCCAGTAGTGTCCCGGGACACCCGAACACTGAAGCTTTCTTT
-	TRBV20-1	-	TRBJ1-2	16	CSATLQGQRGHYGYTF	TGCAGTGCTACCCTTCAGGGGCAGCGGGGTCACTATGGCTACACCTTC
-	TRBV24-1	-	TRBJ2-1	15	CATSWPGKSVNEQFF	TGTGCCACCAGTTGGCCCGGGAAGTCCGTCAATGAGCAGTTCTTC
TRBD1	TRBV6-5	-	TRBJ2-7	16	CASSYSTGGDSYEQYF	TGTGCCAGCAGTTACTCGACAGGGGGAGATTCCTACGAGCAGTACTTC
-	TRBV3-1	-	TRBJ2-1	20	CASSQDREYGGNPGIDEQFF	TGTGCCAGCAGCCAAGATAGGGAGTACGGCGGGAACCCAGGCATCGATGAGCAGTTCTTC
-	TRBV29-1	-	TRBJ2-1	13	CSVESQVPREQFF	TGCAGCGTTGAAAGCCAGGTTCCTCGTGAGCAGTTCTTC
TRBD2	TRBV15	-	TRBJ2-1	18	CATSFSGLAVTSYNEQFF	TGTGCCACCAGCTTCTCGGGACTAGCGGTCACCTCCTACAATGAGCAGTTCTTC
TRBD2	TRBV29-1	-	TRBJ2-1	14	CSIRLSGGPHEQFF	TGCAGCATCAGGCTTAGCGGGGGCCCCCATGAGCAGTTCTTC
TRBD1	TRBV19	-	TRBJ1-2	15	CASNPTGGLGYGYTF	TGTGCCAGTAACCCAACAGGGGGCCTAGGGTATGGCTACACCTTC
-	TRBV29-1	-	TRBJ2-5	13	CSAIRGVGETQYF	TGCAGCGCCATTAGGGGGGTTGGAGAGACCCAGTACTTC
TRBD1	TRBV9	once	TRBJ1-5	16	CASSATGTGGNQPQHF	TGTGCCAGCAGCGCAACCGGGACAGGGGGCAATCAGCCCCAGCATTTT
TRBD1	TRBV15	once	TRBJ2-5	13	CATSRDPQGLGYF	TGTGCCACCAGCAGAGATCCACAGGGGCTGGGGTACTTC
-	TRBV4-2	-	TRBJ2-5	13	CASSPYGYETQYF	TGTGCCAGCAGCCCCTATGGGTACGAGACCCAGTACTTC
TRBD2	TRBV30	once	TRBJ2-1	14	CAWSEVAGHNEQFF	TGTGCCTGGAGTGAGGTAGCGGGACACAATGAGCAGTTCTTC
-	TRBV15	-	TRBJ2-2	14	CATSREVRDGELFF	TGTGCCACCAGCAGAGAGGTGCGGGACGGGGAGCTGTTTTTT
-	TRBV6-6	-	TRBJ1-1	14	CASNVASRNTEAFF	TGTGCCAGCAATGTCGCCAGTAGGAACACTGAAGCTTTCTTT
-	TRBV12-3/TRBV12-4	-	TRBJ2-7	13	CASSPLAGYEQYF	TGTGCCAGCAGTCCCCTCGCTGGCTACGAGCAGTACTTC
-	TRBV6-5	-	TRBJ2-4	18	CASSYSVQGIIAKNIQYF	TGTGCCAGCAGTTACTCGGTTCAGGGAATCATAGCCAAAAACATTCAGTACTTC
-	TRBV14	once	TRBJ2-5	16	CASSRRLGVAGETQYF	TGTGCCAGCAGCCGACGTCTCGGGGTAGCCGGGGAGACCCAGTACTTC
TRBD1	TRBV18	-	TRBJ1-2	14	CASSTGTGSYGYTF	TGTGCCAGCTCGACCGGGACAGGGAGTTATGGCTACACCTTC
-	TRBV7-9	-	TRBJ1-1	13	CASSQIMNTEAFF	TGTGCCAGCAGTCAGATCATGAACACTGAAGCTTTCTTT
-	TRBV30	-	TRBJ2-2	13	CAWSYRITGELFF	TGTGCCTGGAGTTACAGGATTACCGGGGAGCTGTTTTTT
-	TRBV4-2	once	TRBJ2-3	16	CASSQDQRVSTDTQYF	TGTGCCAGCAGCCAAGATCAACGAGTTAGCACAGATACGCAGTATTTT
-	TRBV11-3	-	TRBJ2-3	14	CASSLGGARDTQYF	TGTGCCAGCAGCTTAGGAGGGGCCCGGGATACGCAGTATTTT
-	TRBV11-2	-	TRBJ2-3	18	CASSSPRGRTTSTDTQYF	TGTGCCAGCAGCTCCCCCCGGGGGCGGACCACTAGCACAGATACGCAGTATTTT
TRBD1	TRBV2	-	TRBJ1-2	13	CASFNRGRYGYTF	TGTGCCAGCTTCAACAGGGGGAGGTATGGCTACACCTTC
TRBD1	TRBV27	-	TRBJ2-7	17	CASSPGRQGVRSYEQYF	TGTGCCAGCAGCCCCGGCCGACAGGGGGTAAGGTCCTACGAGCAGTACTTC
-	TRBV19	-	TRBJ2-6	11	CASRWANVLTF	TGTGCCAGTAGATGGGCCAACGTCCTGACTTTC
-	TRBV20-1	-	TRBJ2-1	16	CSASSGLTGLSNEQFF	TGCAGTGCTTCCAGCGGCTTGACAGGCCTGAGCAATGAGCAGTTCTTC
-	TRBV20-1	-	TRBJ1-2	8	CRPQGSTF	TGCAGACCTCAGGGAAGCACCTTC
-	TRBV29-1	-	TRBJ2-1	13	CSVGPSRGNEQFF	TGCAGCGTCGGACCTTCTCGGGGCAATGAGCAGTTCTTC
-	TRBV20-1	-	TRBJ2-1	13	CSARETGYHEQFF	TGCAGTGCTAGAGAAACAGGGTACCATGAGCAGTTCTTC
-	TRBV15	-	TRBJ2-7	13	CATSREEYYEQYF	TGTGCCACCAGCAGAGAAGAATACTACGAGCAGTACTTC
-	TRBV29-1	-	TRBJ2-3	13	CSVARALTDTQYF	TGCAGCGTTGCAAGAGCCCTCACAGATACGCAGTATTTT
TRBD2	TRBV20-1	-	TRBJ2-3	14	CSASASGRADTQYF	TGCAGTGCTAGCGCTAGCGGGAGAGCAGATACGCAGTATTTT